The clone carrying this TCR beta chain counts as medium-sized. The antigen remains unidentified. TCRdb reanalysed the reads using MiXCR and keeps one entry per CDR3 protein. Here the sample spans about 13,000 distinct CDR3 sequences, approximately 17% being singletons. These data originate in a study of liver allograft versus peripheral blood T cells. Study-wide context: Comparing T cell receptor repertoires in transplanted livers with those in recipients' peripheral blood was part of the design. General observations from the study: Reports indicated that T cell receptor repertoires inside liver allografts differed from those in peripheral blood.

The CDR3 consists of 14 residues. Per germline, CDR1 ENHRY and CDR2 SYGVKD. Trimming shortened V by 10 bases and J by 2 bases, and 17 bases separated the two germline ends. This clonotype originated in a human patient who had a liver transplant. Some T cells may arise from the graft donor. The chain couples TRBV10-3 to TRBJ1-2, with D perhaps TRBD1 (6 bases). The CDR3 DNA follows: TGTGCCACCAGACCCGGGACACCGAACTATGGCTACACCTTC. It specifies CATRPGTPNYGYTF.